This TCR beta chain was sequenced in a study of response to subunit inactivated influenza vaccine. Findings and caveats of the study: Authors suggested seasonal influenza vaccinations each recruit few new T cells.

Trimming left V 4 bases short and J 9 bases short, with 16 bases between. There are 14 residues in the CDR3. This clonotype has only a few counts. Its cognate antigen is unknown. One entry per CDR3 protein results from TCRdb running MiXCR on the RT-PCR reads. The table lists fewer than 700,000 distinct CDR3 sequences, 10% to 15% of them singletons. The material was PBMCs from blood, obtained roughly 6 weeks after vaccination. The receptor's source is a man between 45 and 60 years old who received an inactivated influenza vaccine. V gene TRBV12-3 or TRBV12-4 combines with J gene TRBJ2-1; D possibly matches TRBD1 or TRBD2 (5 bases each). CDR3 protein: CASSSPTRGGEQFF. CDR3 sequence (DNA): TGTGCCAGCAGTTCCCCGACCCGTGGGGGTGAGCAGTTCTTC.